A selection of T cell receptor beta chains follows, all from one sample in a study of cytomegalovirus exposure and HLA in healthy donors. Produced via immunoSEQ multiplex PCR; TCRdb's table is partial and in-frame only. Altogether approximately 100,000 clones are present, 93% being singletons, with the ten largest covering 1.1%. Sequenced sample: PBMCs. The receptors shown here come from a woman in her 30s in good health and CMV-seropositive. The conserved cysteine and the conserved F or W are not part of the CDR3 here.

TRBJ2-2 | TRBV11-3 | ASSHMRGGPDGELF
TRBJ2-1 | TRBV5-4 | ASSLAWREGNNEQF
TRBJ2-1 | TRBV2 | ASRGGTSPYNEQF
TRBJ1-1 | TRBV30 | AWSTNTEAF
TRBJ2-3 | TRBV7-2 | ASGLGQARTDTQY
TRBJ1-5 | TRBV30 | AWSPDLGRQPQH
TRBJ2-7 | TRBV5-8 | ASSPPERVYEQY
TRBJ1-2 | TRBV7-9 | ASSFRTGPGVYGYT
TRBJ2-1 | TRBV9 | ASSVTALAGVSSYNEQF
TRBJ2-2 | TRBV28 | ASSLNRHTGELF
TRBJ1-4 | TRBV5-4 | ASSPGQGINEKLF
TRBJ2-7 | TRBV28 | ASAQIVRPSYEQY
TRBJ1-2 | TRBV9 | ASSAGAGKNYGYT
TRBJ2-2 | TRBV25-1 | ASSRDTDPTGELF
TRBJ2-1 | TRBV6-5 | ASSQRAEAYNEQF
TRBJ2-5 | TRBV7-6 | ASSLLGRTSGTLLYETQY
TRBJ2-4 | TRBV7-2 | ASSLYPSGSGGAKNIQY
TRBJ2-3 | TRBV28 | ASSLEAGEQADTQY
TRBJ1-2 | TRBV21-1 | ASSSGGRGALLYGYT
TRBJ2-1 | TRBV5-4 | ASSLVSYNEQF
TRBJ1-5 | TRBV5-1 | ASSPDTNQPQH
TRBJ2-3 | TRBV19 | ASSWTSGRDTQY
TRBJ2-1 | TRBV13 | ASSLVFKELAGDEQF
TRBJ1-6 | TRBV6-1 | ASTSYNSPLH
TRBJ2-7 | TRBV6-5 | ASSLTGEYYEQY
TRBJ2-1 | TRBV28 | ASSETSETYNEQF
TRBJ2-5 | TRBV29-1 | SAQAALETQY
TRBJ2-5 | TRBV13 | ASSLWGRETQY
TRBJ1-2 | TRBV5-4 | AGSTGANYGYT
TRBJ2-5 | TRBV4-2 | ASSQDRLAGQETQY
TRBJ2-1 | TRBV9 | ASSVLAGGPHEQF